The sequence of this T cell receptor beta chain was determined in a study of control samples from healthy donors and cancer patients. In regard to this clone: Other DNA sequences from this sample encode an identical CDR3 as well.

Repertoires were generated with immunoSEQ multiplex PCR, while TCRdb's copy carries only in-frame clones and drops some. The sample carries about 75,000 clones, roughly 94% recorded once. This TCR was sampled from a woman in her forties in good health. The sample comprised blood.

Here the CDR3 reads CASSWARGGGNSPLHF. CDR3 coding DNA: TGCGCCAGCAGCTGGGCCCGCGGGGGGGGGAATTCACCCCTCCACTTT. V is TRBV5-1 and J is TRBJ1-6; weak D call: TRBD1 (5 bases). The CDR3 runs to 16 residues. The germline gives CDR1 SGHRS, CDR2 YFSETQ. V was shortened by 3 bases and J by 7 bases, with 17 bases between the two germline ends.